This TCR beta chain is from a study of T cells in women clearing cervical HPV infection. The CDR3 has 14 residues. The germline V gene encodes CDR1 SGHNT and CDR2 YYREEE (reference sequence). The V and J ends lost 3 bases and 3 bases respectively, with 12 bases between them. Method: immunoSEQ multiplex PCR; TCRdb's copy keeps in-frame clones and lacks some. This sample contains approximately 33,000 clones. With regard to this clone: The observed sequence ends 3 residues before the CDR3 terminus, with the missing tail filled in from the germline J gene.

Material for sequencing was blood buffy coat. The sequence was obtained from a woman aged 18 to 69 with a cervical HPV16 infection that either progressed to CIN3+ or cleared (not recorded which). This chain joins TRBV5-4 and TRBJ1-1, with D possibly matching TRBD1 (6 bases). The CDR3 DNA, read in part, is TGTGCCAGCAGCTCCGCAGGGGTGGACACTGAA. Translation gives CASSSAGVDTE. The whole CDR3 region reads CASSSAGVDTEAFF.